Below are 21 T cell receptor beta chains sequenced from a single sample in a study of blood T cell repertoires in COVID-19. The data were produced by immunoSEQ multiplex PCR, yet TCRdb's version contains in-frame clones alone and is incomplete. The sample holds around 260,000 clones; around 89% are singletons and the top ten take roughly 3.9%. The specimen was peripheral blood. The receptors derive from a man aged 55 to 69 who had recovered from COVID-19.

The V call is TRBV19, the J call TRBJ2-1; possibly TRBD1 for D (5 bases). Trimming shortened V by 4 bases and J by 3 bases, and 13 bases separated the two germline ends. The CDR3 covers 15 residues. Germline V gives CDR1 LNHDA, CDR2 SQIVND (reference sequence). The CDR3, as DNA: TGTGCCAGTAGTAAGTTGGGGCAGGACTACAATGAGCAGTTCTTC. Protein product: CASSKLGQDYNEQFF.

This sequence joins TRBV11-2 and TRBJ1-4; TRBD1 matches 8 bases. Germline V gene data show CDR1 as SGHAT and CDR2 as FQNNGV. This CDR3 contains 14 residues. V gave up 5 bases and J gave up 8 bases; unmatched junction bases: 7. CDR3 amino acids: CASSPDRASEKLFF. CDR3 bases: TGTGCCAGCAGCCCGGACAGGGCAAGCGAAAAACTGTTTTTT.

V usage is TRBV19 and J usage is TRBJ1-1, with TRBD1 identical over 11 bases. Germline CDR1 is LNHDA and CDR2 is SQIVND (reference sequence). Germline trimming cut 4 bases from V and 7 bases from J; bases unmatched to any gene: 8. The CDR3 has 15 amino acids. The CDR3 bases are TGTGCCAGTAGTACCTCCGGGACAGGGGGTTTTGAAGCTTTCTTT. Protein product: CASSTSGTGGFEAFF.

The CDR3, as DNA: TGTGCCAGCAGTTACTCGATGAAGGGACTAGCGGGGGTATGGACCTACAATGAGCAGTTCTTC. The encoded protein is CASSYSMKGLAGVWTYNEQFF. The chain carries TRBV6-2 or TRBV6-3 and TRBJ2-1; 14 nucleotides align to TRBD2. Germline lookup yields CDR1 MNHEY and CDR2 SVGEGT. Trimming at V came to 0 bases and at J to 2 bases, leaving 12 bases not matched to a gene. This CDR3 contains 21 residues.

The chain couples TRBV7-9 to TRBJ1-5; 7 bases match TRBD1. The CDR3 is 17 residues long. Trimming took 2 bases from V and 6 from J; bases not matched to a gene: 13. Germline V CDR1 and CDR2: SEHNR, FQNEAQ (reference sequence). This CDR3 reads CASSLSLRTGVSQPQHF. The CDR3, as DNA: TGTGCCAGCAGCTTAAGTTTAAGGACAGGAGTAAGTCAGCCCCAGCATTTT.

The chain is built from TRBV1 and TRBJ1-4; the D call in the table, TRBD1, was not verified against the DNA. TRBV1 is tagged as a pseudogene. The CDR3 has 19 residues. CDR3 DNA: TGCACCAGCGCTGAAAATAAGACAGGGGAGGGCTCAACTAATGAAAAACTGTTTTTT. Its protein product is CTSAENKTGEGSTNEKLFF.

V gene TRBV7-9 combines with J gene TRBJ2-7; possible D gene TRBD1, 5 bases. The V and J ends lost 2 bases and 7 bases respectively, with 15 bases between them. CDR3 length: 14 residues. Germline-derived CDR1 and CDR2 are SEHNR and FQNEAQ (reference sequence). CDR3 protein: CASSLSRTPGEQYF. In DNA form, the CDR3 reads TGTGCCAGCAGCTTATCTCGGACACCAGGGGAGCAGTACTTC.

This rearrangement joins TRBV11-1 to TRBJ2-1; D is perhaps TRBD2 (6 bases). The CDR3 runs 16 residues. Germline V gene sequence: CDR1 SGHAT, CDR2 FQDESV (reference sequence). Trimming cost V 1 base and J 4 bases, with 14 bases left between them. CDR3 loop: CASSLGPDGGYNEQFF. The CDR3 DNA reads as TGTGCCAGCAGCTTAGGACCCGACGGGGGATACAATGAGCAGTTCTTC. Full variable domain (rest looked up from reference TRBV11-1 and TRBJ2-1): EAEVAQSPRYKITEKSQAVAFWCDPISGHATLYWYRQILGQGPELLVQFQDESVVDDSQLPKDRFSAERLKGVDSTLKIQPAELGDSAMYLCASSLGPDGGYNEQFFGPGTRLTVL.

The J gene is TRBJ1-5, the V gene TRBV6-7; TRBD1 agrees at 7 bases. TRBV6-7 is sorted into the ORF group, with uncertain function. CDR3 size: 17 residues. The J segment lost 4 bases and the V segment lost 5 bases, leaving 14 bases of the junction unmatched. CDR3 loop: CASSRRRGRFWNQPQHF. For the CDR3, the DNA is TGTGCCAGCAGTAGGAGGAGGGGGCGATTTTGGAATCAGCCCCAGCATTTT.

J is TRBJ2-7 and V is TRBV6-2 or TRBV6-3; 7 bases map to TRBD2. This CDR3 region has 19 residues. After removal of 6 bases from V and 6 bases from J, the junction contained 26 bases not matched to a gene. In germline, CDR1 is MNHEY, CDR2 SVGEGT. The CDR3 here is CASSLLLRGTTTPFFEQYF. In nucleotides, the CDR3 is TGTGCCAGCAGCTTACTGTTGCGGGGGACTACTACCCCCTTTTTCGAGCAGTACTTC.

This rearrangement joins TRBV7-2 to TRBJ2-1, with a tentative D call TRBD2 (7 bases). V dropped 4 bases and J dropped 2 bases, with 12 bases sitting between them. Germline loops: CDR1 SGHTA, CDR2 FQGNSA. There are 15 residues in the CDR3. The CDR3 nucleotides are TGTGCCAGCAGCTATAAGGGGGGGGCCTACAATGAGCAGTTCTTC. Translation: CASSYKGGAYNEQFF.

CDR3 residues: CSAYQPGGYGYTF. The CDR3 DNA follows: TGCAGCGCCTATCAACCAGGGGGCTATGGCTACACCTTC. The chain recombines TRBV29-1 with TRBJ1-2; 7 bases line up with TRBD1. Losses at the gene ends were 7 bases for V and 4 bases for J; bases not matched to a gene: 9. The CDR3 consists of 13 residues. From germline, CDR1 is SQVTM and CDR2 ANQGSEA.

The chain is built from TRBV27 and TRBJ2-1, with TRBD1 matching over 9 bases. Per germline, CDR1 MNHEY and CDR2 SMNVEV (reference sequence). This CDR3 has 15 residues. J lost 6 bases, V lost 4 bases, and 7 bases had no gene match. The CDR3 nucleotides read TGTGCCAGCAGTTACAGGGGGCAGGAATTCAATGAGCAGTTCTTC. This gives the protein CASSYRGQEFNEQFF.

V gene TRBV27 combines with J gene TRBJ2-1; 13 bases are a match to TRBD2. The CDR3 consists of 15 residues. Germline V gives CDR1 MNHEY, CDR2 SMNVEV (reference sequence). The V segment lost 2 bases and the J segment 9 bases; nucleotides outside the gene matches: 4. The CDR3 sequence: CASSLTSGGAFEQFF. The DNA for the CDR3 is TGTGCCAGCAGTTTAACTAGCGGGGGGGCCTTTGAGCAGTTCTTC.

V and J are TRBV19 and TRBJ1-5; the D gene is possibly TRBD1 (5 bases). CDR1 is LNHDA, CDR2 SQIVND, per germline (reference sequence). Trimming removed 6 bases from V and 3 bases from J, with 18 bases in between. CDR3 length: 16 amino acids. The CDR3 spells CASRLFAGRNNQPQHF. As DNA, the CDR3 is TGTGCCAGTAGACTCTTCGCGGGACGGAACAATCAGCCCCAGCATTTT. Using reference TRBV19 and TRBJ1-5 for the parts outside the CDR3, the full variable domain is DGGITQSPKYLFRKEGQNVTLSCEQNLNHDAMYWYRQDPGQGLRLIYYSQIVNDFQKGDIAEGYSVSREKKESFPLTVTSAQKNPTAFYLCASRLFAGRNNQPQHFGDGTRLSIL.

CDR3 sequence reads: CASSARTNSYEQYF. The DNA for the CDR3 is TGTGCCAGCAGCGCCCGGACAAACTCCTACGAGCAGTACTTC. The rearrangement uses TRBV9 and TRBJ2-7; a weak D match, TRBD1 (5 bases). Germline CDR1 SGDLS, CDR2 YYNGEE. This CDR3 spans 14 amino acids. The germline V and J ends were trimmed by 3 bases and 0 bases, with 10 bases remaining between them.

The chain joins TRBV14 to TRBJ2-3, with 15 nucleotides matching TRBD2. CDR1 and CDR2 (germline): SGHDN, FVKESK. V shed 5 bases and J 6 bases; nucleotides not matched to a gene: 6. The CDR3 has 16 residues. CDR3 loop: CASSEGLAGGPDTQYF. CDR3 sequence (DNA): TGTGCCAGCAGCGAAGGACTAGCGGGGGGGCCGGATACGCAGTATTTT.

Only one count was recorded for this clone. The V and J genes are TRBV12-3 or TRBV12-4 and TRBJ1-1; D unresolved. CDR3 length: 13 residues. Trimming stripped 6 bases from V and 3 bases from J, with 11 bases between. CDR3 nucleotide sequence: TGTGCCAGCAGGTCCGACGGGGACACTGAAGCTTTCTTT. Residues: CASRSDGDTEAFF.

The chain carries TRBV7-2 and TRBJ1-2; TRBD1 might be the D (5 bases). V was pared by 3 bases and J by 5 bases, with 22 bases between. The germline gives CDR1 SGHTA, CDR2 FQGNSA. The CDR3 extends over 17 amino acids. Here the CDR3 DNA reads TGTGCCAGCAGCTTGGGGTTGGGGAGGCCCGGGGGATATGGCTACACCTTC. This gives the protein CASSLGLGRPGGYGYTF.

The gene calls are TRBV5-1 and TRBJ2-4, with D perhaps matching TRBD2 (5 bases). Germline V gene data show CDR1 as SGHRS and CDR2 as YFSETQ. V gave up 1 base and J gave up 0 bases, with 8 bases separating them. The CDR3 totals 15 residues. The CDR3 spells CASSLTDLAKNIQYF. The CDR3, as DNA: TGCGCCAGCAGCTTGACGGACTTAGCCAAAAACATTCAGTACTTC.

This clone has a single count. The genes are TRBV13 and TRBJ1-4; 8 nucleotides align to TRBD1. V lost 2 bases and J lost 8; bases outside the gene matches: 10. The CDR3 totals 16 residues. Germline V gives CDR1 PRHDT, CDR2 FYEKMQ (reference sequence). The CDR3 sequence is CASSLKSRGPGEKLFF. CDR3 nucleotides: TGTGCCAGCAGCTTAAAGTCCAGGGGGCCAGGGGAAAAACTGTTTTTT.